There are a few counts of the clone carrying this T cell receptor (beta chain). Antigen specificity is unknown. Amplified material comprised TCR beta CDR3 regions derived from RNA transcripts. HTBI primers were employed in first-round RT-PCR, then a second-round multiplex PCR followed. TCRdb used MiXCR to reprocess the multiplex PCR reads, holding one entry per CDR3 protein. This sample carries about 1.1 million distinct CDR3 sequences, 36% of them seen once, and the ten largest clones take 11%. V shed 3 bases and J shed 4 bases, with 6 bases lying between them. The CDR3 is 11 amino acids. Germline V gives CDR1 DFQATT, CDR2 SNEGSKA (reference sequence). These data are taken from a study of Graves' ophthalmopathy and Graves' hyperthyroidism. Regarding the study as a whole: This model predicted ophthalmopathy progression (sensitivity around 70%, specificity around 72%). The blood repertoire also included most expanded thyroid clonotypes above 0.001 frequency.

Exclusion covered patients with other autoimmune diseases or uncontrolled infections (as well as pregnancy or lactation). The V call is TRBV20-1, the J call TRBJ1-2; D remains unclear. The TCR originated in an adult man with Graves' hyperthyroidism. The material sequenced was peripheral blood or thyroid tissue (not recorded which). The CDR3 sequence is CSASGSYGYTF. As DNA, the CDR3 is TGCAGTGCTAGTGGCAGCTATGGCTACACCTTC.